The present entry profiles one TCR beta chain with its context. The germline gives CDR1 SQVTM, CDR2 ANQGSEA. CDR3 size: 15 residues. The trim removed 6 bases at V and 8 bases at J, leaving 15 bases unmatched. The entry originates in a study of cytomegalovirus exposure and HLA in healthy donors. Primers included in the PCR were 60 Vbeta and 13 Jbeta primers. Assay: immunoSEQ multiplex PCR; the TCRdb copy retains only in-frame clones and omits some. The data hold 200,000 to 250,000 clones, with around 80% observed a single time. This TCR derives from a woman aged 55-69 years in good health and CMV-seropositive. This rearrangement joins TRBV29-1 to TRBJ1-4; 7 bases align to TRBD1. Sequencing was carried out using PBMCs. The CDR3 coding sequence is TGCAGCGTCGTAACAAACACAGGGGAGAGGGAAAAACTGTTTTTT. The encoded protein is CSVVTNTGEREKLFF.